The 27 T cell receptor beta chains given below trace back to one sample, sequenced in a study of blood T cell repertoires in COVID-19. Measured with immunoSEQ multiplex PCR; TCRdb has only the in-frame clones, and not every one. Here the sample spans under 200,000 clones, 60% to 85% being singletons. The sequenced sample consisted of peripheral blood. These receptors were obtained from a man aged 60 to 75 with acute or convalescent COVID-19.

The chain couples TRBV6-5 to TRBJ1-2; tentatively, D is TRBD1 (5 bases). Germline assignment: CDR1 MNHEY and CDR2 SVGAGI. V dropped 6 bases and J dropped 0 bases, with 14 bases sitting between them. This CDR3 contains 15 residues. The CDR3 DNA follows: TGTGCCAGCAGGCTCCGGGACTTCCCTAACTATGGCTACACCTTC. Protein: CASRLRDFPNYGYTF.

This clone came up once. This chain links TRBV9 with TRBJ1-2; 8 bases align to TRBD1. Germline trimming cut 4 bases from V and 6 bases from J; bases unmatched to any gene: 8. CDR3 size: 14 residues. Germline assignment: CDR1 SGDLS and CDR2 YYNGEE. The CDR3 spells CASSPTGDGHGYTF. CDR3 nucleotide sequence: TGTGCCAGCAGCCCGACAGGGGACGGGCATGGCTACACCTTC.

The rearrangement links TRBV4-3 to TRBJ2-6, with TRBD1 matching 12 bases. Germline assignment: CDR1 LGHNA and CDR2 YSLEER. The V segment lost 5 bases and the J segment 1 base; nucleotides outside the gene matches: 6. This CDR3 is built from 18 residues. The CDR3 loop is CASSSGTGGSSGANVLTF. The CDR3 nucleotides are TGCGCCAGCAGCTCCGGGACAGGGGGCTCGTCTGGGGCCAACGTCCTGACTTTC.

The chain has TRBV19 and TRBJ2-7; 8 bases are shared with TRBD1. J gave up 0 bases and V 10 bases, and 8 bases lay outside the gene matches. CDR1 is LNHDA and CDR2 is SQIVND in the germline V gene (reference sequence). This CDR3 is built from 14 residues. The CDR3 DNA reads as TGTGCCACCAAGGACAGGGCAAGCTCCTACGAGCAGTACTTC. It specifies CATKDRASSYEQYF.

This sequence joins TRBV6-5 and TRBJ2-3; TRBD2 might be the D (7 bases). The V gene lost 2 bases and the J gene lost 4 bases, with 13 bases spanning the gap. There are 15 residues in the CDR3. Germline assignment: CDR1 MNHEY and CDR2 SVGAGI. The CDR3 spells CASSYGAGAADTQYF. The DNA for the CDR3 is TGTGCCAGCAGTTACGGGGCGGGGGCCGCAGATACGCAGTATTTT.

The chain recombines TRBV18 with TRBJ1-2; a possible D gene is TRBD1 (5 bases). This CDR3 has 15 amino acids. Germline V gene data show CDR1 as KGHSH and CDR2 as LQKENI. Trimming removed 2 bases from V and 2 bases from J, with 12 bases in between. The CDR3 sequence: CASSPGNRPNYGYTF. The CDR3 bases are TGTGCCAGCTCACCAGGAAACAGGCCAAACTATGGCTACACCTTC.

This clone was seen once. The genes are TRBV6-5 and TRBJ1-3; D is unclear. In germline, CDR1 is MNHEY, CDR2 SVGAGI. Trimming shortened V by 7 bases and J by 0 bases, and 10 bases separated the two germline ends. This CDR3 has 14 residues. CDR3 in amino acids: CASTEASSGNTIYF. As DNA, the CDR3 is TGTGCCAGCACCGAGGCTTCCTCTGGAAACACCATATATTTT.

J is TRBJ1-5 and V is TRBV7-8; D perhaps matches TRBD1 (5 bases). CDR1 is SGHVS, CDR2 FQNEAQ, per germline. Trimming removed 4 bases at V and 5 bases at J, with 12 bases between. The CDR3 spans 14 residues. CDR3 in DNA: TGTGCCAGCAGCTCGACAGACTCCTATCAGCCCCAGCATTTT. Protein product: CASSSTDSYQPQHF.

The V and J genes are TRBV7-9 and TRBJ1-2; no definite D call. CDR1 and CDR2 (germline): SEHNR, FQNEAQ (reference sequence). The length of the CDR3 is 12 residues. V shed 2 bases and J shed 7 bases, with 8 bases lying between them. In DNA form, the CDR3 reads TGTGCCAGCAGCTTACAGGATACTGGCTACACCTTC. Translation: CASSLQDTGYTF.

The gene calls are TRBV7-2 and TRBJ1-5; 11 bases agree with TRBD1. V lost 5 bases to trimming and J lost 4 bases; unmatched junction nucleotides: 7. Looked up from germline, CDR1 is SGHTA and CDR2 is FQGNSA. The CDR3 is 16 residues long. CDR3 in amino acids: CASSPQGQGDNQPQHF. CDR3 bases: TGTGCCAGCAGCCCACAGGGACAGGGGGATAATCAGCCCCAGCATTTT.

The rearrangement joins TRBV19 to TRBJ2-5; 9 nucleotides line up with TRBD1. CDR3 size: 13 residues. From germline, CDR1 is LNHDA and CDR2 SQIVND (reference sequence). J gave up 2 bases and V 8 bases, and 3 bases lay outside the gene matches. The CDR3 region has the DNA TGTGCCAGTTACGACAGGGGGCAAGAGACCCAGTACTTC. It translates to CASYDRGQETQYF.

This clone showed up just a few times. The chain employs TRBV5-1 and TRBJ1-3; D unresolved. Germline CDR1 is SGHRS and CDR2 is YFSETQ. V lost 0 bases to trimming and J lost 0 bases, with 10 bases between them. The CDR3 runs 16 residues. For the CDR3, the DNA is TGCGCCAGCAGCTTGGGGTCAGAATACTCTGGAAACACCATATATTTT. Encoded protein: CASSLGSEYSGNTIYF.

This rearrangement joins TRBV19 to TRBJ1-4; D unclear. Trimming left V 5 bases short and J 0 bases short, with 16 bases between. Germline CDR1 is LNHDA and CDR2 is SQIVND (reference sequence). The CDR3 is 17 residues long. The CDR3 DNA reads as TGTGCCAGTAGTCCAGGCCTCGGCCGGTCAACTAATGAAAAACTGTTTTTT. This translates into CASSPGLGRSTNEKLFF.

The genes are TRBV3-1 (or the pseudogene TRBV3-2) and TRBJ2-1; 7 bases map to TRBD1. From germline, CDR1 is LGHDT and CDR2 YNNKEL (reference sequence). There are 15 residues in the CDR3. V gave up 4 bases and J gave up 8 bases; unmatched junction bases: 11. CDR3: CASSLDRASRDEQFF. CDR3 nucleotides: TGTGCCAGCAGCCTTGACAGGGCTTCGCGGGATGAGCAGTTCTTC.

This clone came up a few times. The chain carries TRBV7-9 and TRBJ1-2, with 9 bases identical to TRBD1. Per the germline V gene, CDR1 is SEHNR and CDR2 is FQNEAQ (reference sequence). With V trimmed by 3 bases and J by 12 bases, 5 bases remained unmatched. The CDR3 runs 12 residues. CDR3 nucleotides: TGTGCCAGCAGCTTTCGCGGGGACAGGGACACCTTC. Translation: CASSFRGDRDTF.

The V gene is TRBV11-2, the J gene TRBJ2-6; the match to TRBD2 covers 9 bases. V shed 1 base, J shed 0 bases, and the junction held 7 bases outside the gene matches. Germline CDR1 is SGHAT and CDR2 is FQNNGV. This CDR3 is built from 19 residues. The CDR3: CASSLGWDSGGSGANVLTF. DNA for the CDR3: TGTGCCAGCAGCTTAGGTTGGGATAGCGGGGGCTCTGGGGCCAACGTCCTGACTTTC.

The sample holds one count of this clone. This chain joins TRBV9 and TRBJ1-2; D is possibly TRBD1 (5 bases). The germline V gene encodes CDR1 SGDLS and CDR2 YYNGEE. The V and J ends lost 0 bases and 0 bases respectively, with 12 bases between them. CDR3 length: 16 amino acids. In DNA form, the CDR3 reads TGTGCCAGCAGCGTAGAGAGCGGGGACCCTAACTATGGCTACACCTTC. Protein product: CASSVESGDPNYGYTF.

J is TRBJ2-3 and V is TRBV20-1; D gene uncertain. This CDR3 is built from 12 residues. The ends were cut back, 3 bases at V and 6 bases at J, with 10 bases in the middle. Per the germline V gene, CDR1 is DFQATT and CDR2 is SNEGSKA (reference sequence). CDR3 DNA sequence: TGCAGTGCTAGTAGTCCCAGGGATACGCAGTATTTT. Residues: CSASSPRDTQYF.

The chain links TRBV6-5 to TRBJ1-3; D is undetermined. The V gene lost 2 bases and the J gene lost 0 bases, with 5 bases spanning the gap. CDR1 is MNHEY, CDR2 SVGAGI, per germline. CDR3 length: 14 residues. CDR3 DNA: TGTGCCAGCAGTTACGAGAGCTCTGGAAACACCATATATTTT. Translating gives CASSYESSGNTIYF.

The V gene is TRBV5-5, the J gene TRBJ1-3; D perhaps matches TRBD1 (6 bases). Per germline, CDR1 SGHKS and CDR2 YYEKEE (reference sequence). V lost 6 bases to trimming and J lost 3 bases, with 13 bases between them. This CDR3 has 14 residues. This chain's CDR3 is CASTYQGHGNTIYF. Written as DNA, the CDR3 is TGTGCCAGCACCTATCAGGGGCATGGAAACACCATATATTTT.

The rearrangement uses TRBV29-1 and TRBJ2-2; D unresolved. Per germline, CDR1 SQVTM and CDR2 ANQGSEA. V was trimmed by 5 bases and J by 2 bases, leaving 6 bases between them. The CDR3 sequence is 12 residues long. In DNA, the CDR3 is TGCAGCGTTTATCTAAACACCGGGGAGCTGTTTTTT. It translates to CSVYLNTGELFF.

The rearrangement joins TRBV14 to TRBJ2-1, with TRBD1 matching 10 bases. This CDR3 is 16 amino acids long. V lost 4 bases to trimming and J lost 7 bases; unmatched junction nucleotides: 10. CDR1 is SGHDN, CDR2 FVKESK, per germline. CDR3 sequence (DNA): TGTGCCAGCAGCCCCTGGCTGACAGGGGGCAGGAATGAGCAGTTCTTC. Protein product: CASSPWLTGGRNEQFF. Complete variable domain (other parts from reference TRBV14 and TRBJ2-1): EAGVTQFPSHSVIEKGQTVTLRCDPISGHDNLYWYRRVMGKEIKFLLHFVKESKQDESGMPNNRFLAERTGGTYSTLKVQPAELEDSGVYFCASSPWLTGGRNEQFFGPGTRLTVL.

The chain has TRBV12-5 and TRBJ1-3; no clear D. Trimming shortened V by 2 bases and J by 4 bases, and 27 bases separated the two germline ends. The CDR3 runs to 20 residues. Per germline, CDR1 LGHNT and CDR2 FRNRAP. CDR3 loop: CASGLTPSITPLSLGNTIYF. The CDR3 coding sequence is TGTGCTAGTGGTTTGACGCCCTCTATCACTCCCCTCTCTCTCGGAAACACCATATATTTT. Looking up the rest from reference TRBV12-5 and TRBJ1-3 gives the full variable domain: DARVTQTPRHKVTEMGQEVTMRCQPILGHNTVFWYRQTMMQGLELLAYFRNRAPLDDSGMPKDRFSAEMPDATLATLKIQPSEPRDSAVYFCASGLTPSITPLSLGNTIYFGEGSWLTVV.

Comments on this clone: One end of the junction is discordant with germline, which a read error may explain. The J gene is TRBJ2-2, the V gene TRBV19; TRBD2 might be the D (5 bases). Looked up from germline, CDR1 is LNHDA and CDR2 is SQIVND (reference sequence). This CDR3 is 13 amino acids long. The chain's CDR3 is CASSIGNIGELFF. The CDR3 coding sequence is TGTGCCAGTAGTATCGGGAACATCGGGGAGCTGTTTTTT.

A few counts support this clone. V and J are TRBV19 and TRBJ1-1, with TRBD1 identical over 10 bases. This CDR3 has 13 residues. The J segment lost 4 bases and the V segment lost 8 bases, leaving 4 bases of the junction unmatched. CDR1 and CDR2 (germline): LNHDA, SQIVND (reference sequence). The CDR3 sequence is CASDRGQGTEAFF. CDR3 bases: TGTGCCAGTGACAGGGGGCAGGGCACTGAAGCTTTCTTT.

The chain links TRBV7-3 to TRBJ1-5, with 8 bases identical to TRBD1. The CDR3 totals 18 residues. V lost 5 bases, J lost 7 bases, and 19 bases stayed unmatched. Germline CDR1 is SGHTA and CDR2 is FQGTGA. CDR3 in amino acids: CASSPQITGTGFGQPQHF. CDR3 sequence (DNA): TGTGCCAGCAGCCCCCAGATTACCGGGACAGGATTTGGGCAGCCCCAGCATTTT.

This clone was counted once. This chain links TRBV10-3 with TRBJ2-7; D is undetermined. The CDR3 totals 11 residues. Germline-derived CDR1 and CDR2 are ENHRY and SYGVKD. V lost 4 bases and J 6 bases, leaving 7 bases between the germline ends. CDR3 sequence: CAISGESEQYF. DNA for the CDR3: TGTGCCATCAGTGGCGAGTCCGAGCAGTACTTC.